The sequence of this T cell receptor beta chain was determined in a study of OX40 agonist ivuxolimab in advanced cancers. Findings and limits, study-wide: Expanded peripheral T cell antigen specificity was not determined. Doses of 0.1 to 3.0 mg/kg were accompanied by clonal expansion of CD4+ and CD8+ blood T cells by week 6.

V lost 4 bases to trimming and J lost 7 bases; unmatched junction nucleotides: 5. The CDR3 covers 14 residues. Germline lookup yields CDR1 SNHLY and CDR2 FYNNEI. As to this clone: The antigen remains unidentified.

TCRdb keeps only in-frame clones here, not all; method: immunoSEQ multiplex PCR. The sample records 15,000 to 20,000 clones, around four fifths being singletons. Researchers took blood at baseline, on cycle 4 day 1, and on cycle 7 day 1. Sequencing used CD4+ or CD8+ T cells sorted from blood, obtained in a trial of the OX40 agonist ivuxolimab. This TCR came from an adult with an advanced solid tumor such as melanoma, head and neck, liver or kidney cancer. The chain joins TRBV2 to TRBJ2-7, with 12 bases aligning to TRBD2. The CDR3 region is CASSGTSGVGEQYF. CDR3 coding DNA: TGTGCCAGCAGTGGGACTAGCGGGGTTGGGGAGCAGTACTTC.